These T cell receptor beta chains were read from a single sample in a study of blood T cell repertoires in COVID-19. The assay was immunoSEQ multiplex PCR, and TCRdb's table has in-frame clones only and misses some. The data contain about 200,000 clones, approximately 81% of them singletons. The sequencing sample was made of PBMCs or T cells enriched from blood (not recorded which). These TCRs come from a woman between 50 and 59 years old with acute COVID-19. Both conserved end residues are part of each CDR3. D genes are given only for firm matches. Clone size is stated in some rows and not others, as once, few, many or a class when expanded.

TRBV19	TRBJ1-5	.	14	TRBD1	TGTGCCAGTAGTAAGACAGGGGGCAATCAGCCCCAGCATTTT	CASSKTGGNQPQHF
TRBV7-6	TRBJ1-3	.	14	.	TGTGCCAGCAGCTCCGACTCGGAAACGAACACCATATATTTT	CASSSDSETNTIYF
TRBV7-2	TRBJ2-7	.	15	TRBD2	TGTGCCAGCAGCTTAGCGCTGCGGGAGACCTACGAGCAGTACTTC	CASSLALRETYEQYF
TRBV29-1	TRBJ2-5	.	18	TRBD1	TGCAGCGCTGAAAGGTTAGGCAGGGGGCTTTCTGACGCCGAGACCCAGTACTTC	CSAERLGRGLSDAETQYF
TRBV5-6	TRBJ2-1	.	18	TRBD2	TGTGCCAGCAGCTTGGTTGTTCTAGCGGGAGTTGGGTACAATGAGCAGTTCTTC	CASSLVVLAGVGYNEQFF
TRBV28	TRBJ1-1	.	12	.	TGTGCCAGCATACGGGGGAACACTGAAGCTTTCTTT	CASIRGNTEAFF
TRBV5-1	TRBJ2-3	.	14	TRBD1	TGCGCCAGCAGCGGGGGACAGGACGCAGATACGCAGTATTTT	CASSGGQDADTQYF
TRBV6-5	TRBJ1-2	.	14	.	TGTGCCAGCAGCCTGACACAGGGTATCTATGGCTACACCTTC	CASSLTQGIYGYTF
TRBV6-4	TRBJ1-6	.	14	TRBD1	TGTGCCAGCAGGGGGGACAGAGATAATTCACCCCTCCACTTT	CASRGDRDNSPLHF
TRBV4-3	TRBJ2-5	.	15	.	TGCGCCAGCAGCCAAGTGTCCAGGGGTTTGGAGACCCAGTACTTC	CASSQVSRGLETQYF
TRBV7-8	TRBJ1-1	.	17	TRBD1	TGTGCCAGCAGTAGGTCGGAGGGGGCGCGGATGAACACTGAAGCTTTCTTT	CASSRSEGARMNTEAFF
TRBV11-2	TRBJ1-4	.	16	.	TGTGCCAGCAGCTTAGGGTCGGCAGGGCGAGGTGAAAAACTGTTTTTT	CASSLGSAGRGEKLFF
TRBV11-3	TRBJ2-7	once	15	.	TGTGCCAGCAGCCTGCGGCAGGGATTATACTACGAGCAGTACTTC	CASSLRQGLYYEQYF